What follows is one T cell receptor beta chain and its context. Antigen specificity is unknown. The data originate from a study of cytomegalovirus exposure and HLA in healthy donors. Notes on the study in general: Within the 95 to 150 validation repertoires, first-cohort TCR clusters tended to co-occur, according to a later analysis. As was reported, the classifier diagnosed cytomegalovirus status with high specificity and sensitivity. Three chains linked to CMV were shown in vitro to be specific for CMV antigens. While the bulk of TCR sequences proved rare, some public TCRs turned up in many donors.

Produced via immunoSEQ multiplex PCR; TCRdb's table is partial and in-frame only. The data contain under 200,000 clones, approximately 96% of them singletons. CDR1 is SEHNR, CDR2 FQNEAQ, per germline (reference sequence). The CDR3 consists of 17 residues. V was trimmed by 3 bases and J by 0 bases, leaving 14 bases between them. The receptor comes from a woman younger than 30 in good health and CMV-seronegative. V usage is TRBV7-9 and J usage is TRBJ2-2; TRBD2 might be the D (6 bases). The sequencing sample was made of PBMCs. CDR3 amino acids: CASSLTRDLPNTGELFF. CDR3 nucleotides: TGTGCCAGCAGCTTGACCCGGGACTTACCGAACACCGGGGAGCTGTTTTTT.